Listed below are T cell receptor beta chains from one sample, sequenced in a study of Graves' ophthalmopathy and Graves' hyperthyroidism. MiXCR, applied by TCRdb to the multiplex PCR reads, yields one record per CDR3 protein. The repertoire has 150,000 to 200,000 distinct CDR3 sequences, around two fifths of them found once; the top ten carry approximately 9%. Sequencing was carried out using peripheral blood. These receptors were collected from a man between 25 and 39 years old with Graves' ophthalmopathy. CDR3s include the opening cysteine and the closing phenylalanine or tryptophan. The D gene is left open where the match is weak. The size entry is marked missing in some rows and otherwise reads once, few, many or a size class.

V: TRBV12-3/TRBV12-4
size: few
D: TRBD2
J: TRBJ2-7
DNA: TGTGCCAGCAGTTGGGGGGGGGAAACCTACGAGCAGTACTTC
CDR3: CASSWGGETYEQYF

V: TRBV6-2/TRBV6-3
size: many
D: -
J: TRBJ2-7
DNA: TGTGCCAGCGGTAAGACAGCAACTTCCTACGAGCAGTACTTC
CDR3: CASGKTATSYEQYF

V: TRBV19
size: -
D: -
J: TRBJ2-2
DNA: TGTGCCAGTACCCCCGGGACCCCGGGGACCGGGGAGCTGTTTTTT
CDR3: CASTPGTPGTGELFF

V: TRBV30
size: many
D: TRBD2
J: TRBJ2-7
DNA: TGTGCCGGAACAAGGGTGGGGGGGTCATACGAGCAGTACTTC
CDR3: CAGTRVGGSYEQYF

V: TRBV7-9
size: many
D: -
J: TRBJ1-1
DNA: TGTGCCAGCAGCCCCCCTGGGGCTGAAGCTTTCTTT
CDR3: CASSPPGAEAFF

V: TRBV3-1
size: many
D: TRBD1
J: TRBJ2-5
DNA: TGTGCCAGCAGCCAAGGACAGGGGGACCAAGAGACCCAGTACTTC
CDR3: CASSQGQGDQETQYF

V: TRBV11-2
size: medium-sized
D: TRBD2
J: TRBJ2-7
DNA: TGTGCCAGCAGCCCATCGGGGGGAAACTACGAGCAGTACTTC
CDR3: CASSPSGGNYEQYF

V: TRBV2
size: many
D: -
J: TRBJ1-1
DNA: TGTGCCAGCAGTGAATGGCAGAACACTGAAGCTTTCTTT
CDR3: CASSEWQNTEAFF

V: TRBV28
size: many
D: -
J: TRBJ2-6
DNA: TGTGCCAGCAGTTTATGGTCTGCTGGGGCCAACGTCCTGACTTTC
CDR3: CASSLWSAGANVLTF

V: TRBV12-3/TRBV12-4
size: -
D: -
J: TRBJ2-2
DNA: TGTGCCAGCAGCCACAGGGATGGGGCCGGGGAGCTGTTTTTT
CDR3: CASSHRDGAGELFF

V: TRBV28
size: -
D: -
J: TRBJ1-5
DNA: TGTGCCAGCAGACATGGGGGGTCTCAGCCCCAGCATTTT
CDR3: CASRHGGSQPQHF

V: TRBV12-5
size: many
D: -
J: TRBJ1-5
DNA: TGTGCTAGTGTAGGGACGCAGCCCCAGCATTTT
CDR3: CASVGTQPQHF

V: TRBV11-2
size: many
D: TRBD2
J: TRBJ2-4
DNA: TGTGCCAGCAGCTTTATGAGAGGACTAGCGGGAGGCTGGGTCAAAAACATTCAGTACTTC
CDR3: CASSFMRGLAGGWVKNIQYF

V: TRBV12-3/TRBV12-4
size: few
D: TRBD1
J: TRBJ1-1
DNA: TGTGCCAGCAGATACAGGGGAGGGAACACTGAAGCTTTCTTT
CDR3: CASRYRGGNTEAFF

V: TRBV20-1
size: many
D: TRBD1
J: TRBJ1-5
DNA: TGCAGTGCCATTCCCGGGACAGGGGCCAATCAGCCCCAGCATTTT
CDR3: CSAIPGTGANQPQHF

V: TRBV28
size: -
D: -
J: TRBJ2-7
DNA: TGTGCCAGCAGTTTATACCCCACGGGCTACGAGCAGTACTTC
CDR3: CASSLYPTGYEQYF

V: TRBV12-3/TRBV12-4
size: many
D: -
J: TRBJ2-5
DNA: TGTGCCAGCAGTAACCCCAACACGGAGACCCAGTACTTC
CDR3: CASSNPNTETQYF

V: TRBV6-2/TRBV6-3
size: many
D: -
J: TRBJ2-5
DNA: TGTGCCAGCAGTTTATTAAGGGAGACCCAGTACTTC
CDR3: CASSLLRETQYF

V: TRBV7-9
size: many
D: -
J: TRBJ2-7
DNA: TGTGCCAGCAGCTTCGGGTTGTACGAGCAGTACTTC
CDR3: CASSFGLYEQYF

V: TRBV4-2
size: -
D: -
J: TRBJ2-5
DNA: TGTGCCAGCAGCCTTCGAAACCAAGAGACCCAGTACTTC
CDR3: CASSLRNQETQYF

V: TRBV2
size: -
D: -
J: TRBJ1-6
DNA: TGTGCCAGCAGTCCCGAAAAAGTAGGAGGGTCACAACACTACCTCCACTTT
CDR3: CASSPEKVGGSQHYLHF

V: TRBV29-1
size: many
D: -
J: TRBJ2-7
DNA: TGCAGCGTTGATGGGCAGTACTTC
CDR3: CSVDGQYF

V: TRBV20-1
size: many
D: -
J: TRBJ1-1
DNA: TGCAGTGCTACTGAAGCTTTCTTT
CDR3: CSATEAFF

V: TRBV20-1
size: many
D: -
J: TRBJ1-1
DNA: TGCAGTGCTAGTCGCGTCACTGAAGCTTTCTTT
CDR3: CSASRVTEAFF

V: TRBV19
size: many
D: TRBD1
J: TRBJ2-7
DNA: TGTGCCAGTAGTAGGGGACAGCTCTACGAGCAGTACTTC
CDR3: CASSRGQLYEQYF

V: TRBV4-3
size: many
D: -
J: TRBJ1-5
DNA: TGCGCCAGCAGCCTCTCTTACGCGGGGAGCAATCAGCCCCAGCATTTT
CDR3: CASSLSYAGSNQPQHF

V: TRBV6-2/TRBV6-3
size: many
D: -
J: TRBJ1-6
DNA: TGTGCCGGCACCCGAAGGTACATTCAACGAAATTCACCCCTCCACTTT
CDR3: CAGTRRYIQRNSPLHF

V: TRBV12-3/TRBV12-4
size: many
D: TRBD1
J: TRBJ2-7
DNA: TGTGCCAGCAGGGGGTCCGGGACAGGGCTGAGGGAGCAGTACTTC
CDR3: CASRGSGTGLREQYF

V: TRBV12-3/TRBV12-4
size: -
D: -
J: TRBJ2-5
DNA: TGTGCCAGCAGCCCTAACAGGGTCGAGACCCAGTACTTC
CDR3: CASSPNRVETQYF

V: TRBV6-1
size: -
D: -
J: TRBJ1-1
DNA: TGTGCCAGCAGTGAAATCGGCATGAACACTGAAGCTTTCTTT
CDR3: CASSEIGMNTEAFF

V: TRBV20-1
size: -
D: -
J: TRBJ2-5
DNA: TGCAGTGCTAGAGGGAAGACCCAGTACTTC
CDR3: CSARGKTQYF

V: TRBV18
size: many
D: -
J: TRBJ1-2
DNA: TGTGCCAGCTCACTCGACCATACGGTTGGGGGCTACACCTTC
CDR3: CASSLDHTVGGYTF